This T cell receptor beta chain was sequenced for a study of blood T cell repertoires in COVID-19. Study-level information: There were acute and convalescent COVID-19 samples, and they came from the United States, Italy and Spain. Sources were T cells, B-cell-depleted T cells, or PBMCs; the material itself was cDNA or gDNA.

In the original analysis: Estimates of nucleated cell counts were drawn from the amplification of reference gene primers. The repertoire was sequenced with immunoSEQ multiplex PCR; TCRdb's copy has only in-frame clones and lacks some. V, J and clone size reflect that table, while D and trimming were determined from the DNA. The sample includes under 200,000 clones, roughly nine tenths seen only once; the top ten take 2.1%. CDR3 length: 14 residues. The V gene end was trimmed by 3 bases and the J gene end by 0 bases; junction bases not matched to a gene: 1. The germline CDR1 and CDR2 sequences are GTSNPN and SVGIG (reference sequence).

The chain employs TRBV30 and TRBJ1-5, with 8 bases lining up with TRBD1. The receptor comes from a man between 70 and 80 years old with active or convalescent COVID-19. Input material: peripheral blood. The CDR3 loop is CAWSDRGSNQPQHF. DNA for the CDR3: TGTGCCTGGAGCGACAGGGGTAGCAATCAGCCCCAGCATTTT.